The clone carrying this T cell receptor beta chain was detected ten times or more. CDR1 MNHNS and CDR2 SASEGT come from the germline V gene. The CDR3 consists of 14 residues. Trimming took 8 bases from V and 4 from J, leaving 17 bases between them. This entry belongs to a study of shared clonotypes between healthy human individuals. TCRdb's table, derived via immunoSEQ multiplex PCR, lists solely in-frame clones and lacks some. The sample includes some 450,000 clones, roughly 80% seen only once; the top ten take approximately 12%. The rearrangement uses TRBV6-1 and TRBJ1-2; no definite D call. The sequenced sample consisted of PBMCs. This receptor was identified in a woman aged 40 to 49 in good health. Some clones in this sample may be carry-over from other donors' samples. The CDR3 DNA follows: TGTGCCAGCCCCTCTGGTCCCGGAGGCTATGGCTACACCTTC. It yields the protein CASPSGPGGYGYTF.